This T cell receptor (beta chain) was documented in a study of blood T cell repertoires in COVID-19 (dated by TCRdb to 2018 to 2020). Background on the whole study: Samples covering the acute and convalescent phases of COVID-19 were provided by collaborators in the United States, Italy and Spain. The material from the prospective study consisted of cDNA or gDNA derived from T cells, B-cell-depleted T cells, or PBMCs. Subjects who had been exposed to COVID-19, were actively infected with it, or had recovered from it provided the deeply sampled blood TCRbeta repertoires that made up the dataset. A freely available public database, intended as a resource for researchers studying the immune response to SARS-CoV-2, is where the repertoires were released. The samples were drawn from the first 160 participants of the ongoing ImmuneRACE study and from some 1,300 subjects provided by 6 global collaborators. The sample metadata nearly always contained a de-identified subject ID, COVID-19 status, age in years and sex. Where HLA class I and class II types were available, the types were taken from metadata supplied by the sample provider, not from assay-based typing. What the authors observed across the whole study: How much clinical and demographic metadata was included differed by source and by participant, and the metadata was provided uncurated.

TCRbeta CDR3 regions were amplified from genomic DNA by means of the immunoSEQ Assay, a bias-controlled multiplex PCR. The study's own analysis went as follows. The number of nucleated cells in each sample was estimated from the amplification of reference gene primers within the assay. To quantify the absolute abundance of each unique TCRbeta CDR3 rearrangement, sequence reads were collapsed and filtered. For each sample, productive Simpson clonality was calculated as the square root of Simpson's diversity index across productive rearrangements. Here the immuneACCESS table is served through TCRdb, limited to in-frame sequences with V and J called. Missing clones are a known gap in these copies; in checked studies unresolved V genes cover under half, and the rest lacks a known reason. V, J and clone size reflect that table, while D and trimming were determined from the DNA. In all, the sample holds roughly 250,000 clones, and approximately 86% of those were seen once. In total, the top ten clones hold 3.3% of the sample.

From the cysteine through the phenylalanine, the CDR3 covers 14 amino acids. Only the CDR3 part of the read is kept: 42 bases, read in frame from the first base. The junction shows trimming of 6 bases on V and 5 bases on J, and the gene matches do not reach 12 bases of it. CDR1 SQVTM and CDR2 ANQGSEA are derived from the germline V gene. Worth noting for this clone: Its recognized antigen is unknown. No qualities accompany the bases; no much larger clone lies one base away.

In the prospective study, participants were about 18 to 89 years old, resided in under 30 geographic areas of the United States, and were enrolled through a virtual design. In the prospective study, cohorts were assigned on the basis of participant-reported clinical history obtained from a screening survey and a study questionnaire. Mobile phlebotomists in the prospective study collected whole blood, serum and a nasopharyngeal or oropharyngeal swab from every participant. Over a roughly 2-month period, participants in the prospective study had the option of providing additional blood draws and questionnaires. Prospective study blood samples were shipped either frozen or at room temperature before DNA extraction.

The sequence derives from a woman between 40 and 55 years old with acute COVID-19. The chain is assembled from TRBV29-1 and TRBJ1-1; TRBD1 fits 7 bases in the junction. Sequenced sample: PBMCs or T cells enriched from blood (not recorded which). For the CDR3, the sequence is CSVPGPGGVTEAFF. At the DNA level, the sequence is TGCAGCGTCCCAGGCCCAGGGGGAGTTACTGAAGCTTTCTTT.